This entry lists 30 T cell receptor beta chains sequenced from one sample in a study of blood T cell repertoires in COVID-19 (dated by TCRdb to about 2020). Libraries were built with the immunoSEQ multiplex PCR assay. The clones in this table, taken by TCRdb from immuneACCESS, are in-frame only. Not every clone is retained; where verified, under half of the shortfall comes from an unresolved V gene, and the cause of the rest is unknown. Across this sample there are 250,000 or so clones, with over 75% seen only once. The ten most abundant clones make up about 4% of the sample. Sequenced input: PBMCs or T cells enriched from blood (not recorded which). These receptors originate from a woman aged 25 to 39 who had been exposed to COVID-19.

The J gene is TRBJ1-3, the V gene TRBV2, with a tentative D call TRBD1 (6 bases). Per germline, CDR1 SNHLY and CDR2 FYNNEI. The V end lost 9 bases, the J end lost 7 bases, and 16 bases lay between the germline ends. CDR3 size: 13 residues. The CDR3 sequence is CASTANRANTIYF. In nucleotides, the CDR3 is TGTGCCAGTACTGCGAACAGGGCGAACACCATATATTTT.

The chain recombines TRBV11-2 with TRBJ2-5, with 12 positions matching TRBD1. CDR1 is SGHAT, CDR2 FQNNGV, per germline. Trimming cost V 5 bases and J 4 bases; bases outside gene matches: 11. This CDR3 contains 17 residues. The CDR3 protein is CASSPGTGGAYGETQYF. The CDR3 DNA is TGTGCCAGCAGCCCCGGGACAGGGGGCGCTTATGGAGAGACCCAGTACTTC.

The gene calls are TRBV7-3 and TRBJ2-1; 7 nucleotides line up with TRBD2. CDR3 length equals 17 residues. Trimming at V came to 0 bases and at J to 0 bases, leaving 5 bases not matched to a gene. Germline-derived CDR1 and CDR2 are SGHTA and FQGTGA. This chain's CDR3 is CASSLTLGGGSYNEQFF. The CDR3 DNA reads TGTGCCAGCAGCTTAACCCTTGGCGGGGGCTCCTACAATGAGCAGTTCTTC.

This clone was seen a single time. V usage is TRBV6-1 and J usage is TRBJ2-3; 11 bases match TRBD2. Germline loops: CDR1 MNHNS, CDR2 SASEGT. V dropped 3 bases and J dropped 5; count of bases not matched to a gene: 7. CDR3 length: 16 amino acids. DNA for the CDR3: TGTGCCAGCAGTGAGGTAGCGGGAGGGCCGAGAGATACGCAGTATTTT. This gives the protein CASSEVAGGPRDTQYF.

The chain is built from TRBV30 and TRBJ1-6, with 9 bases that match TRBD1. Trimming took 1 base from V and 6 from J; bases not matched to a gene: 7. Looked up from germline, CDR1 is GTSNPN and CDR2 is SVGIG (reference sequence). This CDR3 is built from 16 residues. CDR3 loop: CAWSGRDREINSPLHF. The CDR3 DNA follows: TGTGCCTGGAGTGGCCGGGACAGGGAGATTAATTCACCCCTCCACTTT.

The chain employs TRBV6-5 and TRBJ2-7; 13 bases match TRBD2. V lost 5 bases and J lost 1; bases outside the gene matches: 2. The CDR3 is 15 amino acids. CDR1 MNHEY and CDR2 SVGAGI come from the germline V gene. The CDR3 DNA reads TGTGCCAGCAGTCGGACTAGCGGGGGTTCCTACGAGCAGTACTTC. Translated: CASSRTSGGSYEQYF.

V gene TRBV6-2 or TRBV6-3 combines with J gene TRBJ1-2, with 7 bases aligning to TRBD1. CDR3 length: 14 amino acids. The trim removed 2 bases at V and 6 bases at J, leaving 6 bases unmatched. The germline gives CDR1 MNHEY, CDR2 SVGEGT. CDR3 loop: CASSYRQGLDGYTF. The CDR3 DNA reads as TGTGCCAGCAGTTACCGACAGGGCCTCGATGGCTACACCTTC.

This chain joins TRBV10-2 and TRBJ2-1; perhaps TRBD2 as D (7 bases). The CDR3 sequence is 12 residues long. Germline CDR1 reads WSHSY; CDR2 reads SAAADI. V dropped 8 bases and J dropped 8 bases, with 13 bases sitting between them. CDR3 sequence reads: CASDPGGDEQFF. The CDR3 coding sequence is TGCGCCAGCGACCCGGGGGGCGATGAGCAGTTCTTC.

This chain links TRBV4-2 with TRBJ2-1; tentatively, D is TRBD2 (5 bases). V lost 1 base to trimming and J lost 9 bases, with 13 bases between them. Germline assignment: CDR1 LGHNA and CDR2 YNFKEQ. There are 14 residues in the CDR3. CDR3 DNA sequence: TGTGCCAGCAGCCAAGGCCTCCTGGGGAGTGAGCAGTTCTTC. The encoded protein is CASSQGLLGSEQFF.

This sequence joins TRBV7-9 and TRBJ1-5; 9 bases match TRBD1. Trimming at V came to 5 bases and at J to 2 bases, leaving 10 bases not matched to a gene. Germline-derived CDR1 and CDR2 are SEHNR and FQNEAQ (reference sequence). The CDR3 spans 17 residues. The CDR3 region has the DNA TGTGCCAGCAGCCGCATTGATCGGACAGGGGGCAATCAGCCCCAGCATTTT. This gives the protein CASSRIDRTGGNQPQHF.

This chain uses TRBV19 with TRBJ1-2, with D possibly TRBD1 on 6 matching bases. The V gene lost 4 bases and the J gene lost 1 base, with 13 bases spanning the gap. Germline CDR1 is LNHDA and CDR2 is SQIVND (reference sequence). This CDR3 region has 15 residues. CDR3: CASSKMDSLNYGYTF. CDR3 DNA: TGTGCCAGTAGTAAAATGGACAGCCTTAACTATGGCTACACCTTC.

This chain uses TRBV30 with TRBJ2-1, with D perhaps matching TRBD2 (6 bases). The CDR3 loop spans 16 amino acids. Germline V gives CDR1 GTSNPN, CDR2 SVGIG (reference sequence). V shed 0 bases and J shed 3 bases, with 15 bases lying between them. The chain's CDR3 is CAWSVNLLADYNEQFF. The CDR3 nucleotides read TGTGCCTGGAGTGTAAACCTACTAGCCGACTACAATGAGCAGTTCTTC.

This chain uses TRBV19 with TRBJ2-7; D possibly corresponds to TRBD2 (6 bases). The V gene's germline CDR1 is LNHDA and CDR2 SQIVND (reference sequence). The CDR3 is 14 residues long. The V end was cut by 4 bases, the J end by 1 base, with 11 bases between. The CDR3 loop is CASSSPGLSYEQYF. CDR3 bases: TGTGCCAGTAGTAGTCCGGGACTTTCCTACGAGCAGTACTTC.

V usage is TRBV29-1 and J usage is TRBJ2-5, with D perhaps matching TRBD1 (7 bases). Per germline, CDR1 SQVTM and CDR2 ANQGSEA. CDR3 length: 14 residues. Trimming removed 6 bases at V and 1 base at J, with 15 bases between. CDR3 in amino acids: CSVVTRDSQETQYF. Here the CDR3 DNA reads TGCAGCGTCGTCACGCGGGACAGCCAAGAGACCCAGTACTTC. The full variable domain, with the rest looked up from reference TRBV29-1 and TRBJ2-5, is SAVISQKPSRDICQRGTSLTIQCQVDSQVTMMFWYRQQPGQSLTLIATANQGSEATYESGFVIDKFPISRPNLTFSTLTVSNMSPEDSSIYLCSVVTRDSQETQYFGPGTRLLVL.

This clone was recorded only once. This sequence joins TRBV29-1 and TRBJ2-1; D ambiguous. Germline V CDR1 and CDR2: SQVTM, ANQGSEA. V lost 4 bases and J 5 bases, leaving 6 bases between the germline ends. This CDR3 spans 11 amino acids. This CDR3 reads CSVGHHNEQFF. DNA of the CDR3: TGCAGCGTTGGACACCACAATGAGCAGTTCTTC.

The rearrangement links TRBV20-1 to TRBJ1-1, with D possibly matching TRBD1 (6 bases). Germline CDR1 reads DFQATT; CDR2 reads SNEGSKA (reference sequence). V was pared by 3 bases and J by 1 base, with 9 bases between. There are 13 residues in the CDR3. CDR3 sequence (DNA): TGCAGTGCTAGTCAGACAGGGAACACTGAAGCTTTCTTT. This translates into CSASQTGNTEAFF.

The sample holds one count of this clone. The CDR3 DNA is TGTGCCAGCAGCCAAGCTTCGAACACCGGGGAGCTGTTTTTT. It yields the protein CASSQASNTGELFF. The J gene is TRBJ2-2, the V gene TRBV3-1 (or the pseudogene TRBV3-2); D is unresolved. Germline loops: CDR1 LGHDT, CDR2 YNNKEL (reference sequence). The CDR3 extends over 14 amino acids. Trimming took off 1 base at V and 0 bases at J, with 3 bases between the two ends.

The CDR3: CASSHDRSSGPEETQYF. For the CDR3, the DNA is TGCGCCAGCAGCCATGATCGATCTAGCGGACCCGAAGAGACCCAGTACTTC. The rearrangement links TRBV4-1 to TRBJ2-5; 7 bases agree with TRBD2. The germline V gene has CDR1 MGHRA and CDR2 YSYEKL. CDR3 length equals 17 residues. Trimming at V came to 3 bases and at J to 3 bases, leaving 13 bases not matched to a gene.

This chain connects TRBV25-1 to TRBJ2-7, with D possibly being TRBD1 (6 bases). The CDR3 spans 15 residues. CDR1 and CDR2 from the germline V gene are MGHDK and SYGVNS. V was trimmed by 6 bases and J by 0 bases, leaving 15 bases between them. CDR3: CASSPDRTSSYEQYF. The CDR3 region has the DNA TGTGCCAGCAGCCCCGACAGGACAAGCTCCTACGAGCAGTACTTC.

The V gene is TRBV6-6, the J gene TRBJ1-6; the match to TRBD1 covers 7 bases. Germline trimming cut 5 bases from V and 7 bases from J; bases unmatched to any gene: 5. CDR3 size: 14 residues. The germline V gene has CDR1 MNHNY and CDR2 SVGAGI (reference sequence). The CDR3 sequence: CASSRQGTNSPLHF. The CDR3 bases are TGTGCCAGCAGTCGACAGGGTACCAATTCACCCCTCCACTTT.

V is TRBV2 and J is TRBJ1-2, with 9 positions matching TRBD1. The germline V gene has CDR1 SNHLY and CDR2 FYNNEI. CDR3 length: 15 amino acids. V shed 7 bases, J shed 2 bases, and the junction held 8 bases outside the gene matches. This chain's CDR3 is CASKGTGILNYGYTF. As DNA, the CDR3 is TGTGCCAGCAAGGGGACAGGGATTTTGAACTATGGCTACACCTTC.

This CDR3 reads CASSLPDRVFGYTF. The CDR3 nucleotides are TGTGCCAGCAGCCTCCCGGACAGGGTTTTTGGCTACACCTTC. The chain recombines TRBV6-2 or TRBV6-3 with TRBJ1-2; 8 nucleotides match TRBD1. V gave up 6 bases and J gave up 7 bases; unmatched junction bases: 10. The germline V gene has CDR1 MNHEY and CDR2 SVGEGT. CDR3 length equals 14 residues.

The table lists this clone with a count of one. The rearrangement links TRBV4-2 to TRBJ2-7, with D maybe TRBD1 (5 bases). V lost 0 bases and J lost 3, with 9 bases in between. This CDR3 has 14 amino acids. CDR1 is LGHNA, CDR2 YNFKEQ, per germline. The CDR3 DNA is TGTGCCAGCAGCCAAGATGCAAGGGGCTACGAGCAGTACTTC. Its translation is CASSQDARGYEQYF.

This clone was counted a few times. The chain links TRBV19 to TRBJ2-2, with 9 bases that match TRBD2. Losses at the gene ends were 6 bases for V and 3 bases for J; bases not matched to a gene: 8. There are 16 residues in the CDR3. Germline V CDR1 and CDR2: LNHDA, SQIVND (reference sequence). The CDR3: CASRDEGLADTGELFF. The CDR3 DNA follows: TGTGCCAGTAGGGACGAGGGACTAGCAGACACCGGGGAGCTGTTTTTT.

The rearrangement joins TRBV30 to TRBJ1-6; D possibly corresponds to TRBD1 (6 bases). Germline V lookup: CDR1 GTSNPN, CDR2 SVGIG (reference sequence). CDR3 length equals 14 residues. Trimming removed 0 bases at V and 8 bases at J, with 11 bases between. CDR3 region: CAWSVSRGDSPLHF. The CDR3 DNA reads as TGTGCCTGGAGTGTAAGCAGGGGTGATTCACCCCTCCACTTT.

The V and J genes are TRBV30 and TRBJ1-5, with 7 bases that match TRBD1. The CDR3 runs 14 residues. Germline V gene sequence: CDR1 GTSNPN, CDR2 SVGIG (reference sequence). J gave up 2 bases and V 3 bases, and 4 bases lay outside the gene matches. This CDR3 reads CAWSRDSRNQPQHF. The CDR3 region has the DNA TGTGCCTGGAGCCGGGACAGTCGCAATCAGCCCCAGCATTTT. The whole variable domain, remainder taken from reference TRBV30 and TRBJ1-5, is SQTIHQWPATLVQPVGSPLSLECTVEGTSNPNLYWYRQAAGRGLQLLFYSVGIGQISSEVPQNLSASRPQDRQFILSSKKLLLSDSGFYLCAWSRDSRNQPQHFGDGTRLSIL.

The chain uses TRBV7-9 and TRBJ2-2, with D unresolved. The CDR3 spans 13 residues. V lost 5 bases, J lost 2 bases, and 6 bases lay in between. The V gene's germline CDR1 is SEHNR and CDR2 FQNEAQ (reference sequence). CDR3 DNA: TGTGCCAGCAGCATTAGTAACACCGGGGAGCTGTTTTTT. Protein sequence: CASSISNTGELFF.

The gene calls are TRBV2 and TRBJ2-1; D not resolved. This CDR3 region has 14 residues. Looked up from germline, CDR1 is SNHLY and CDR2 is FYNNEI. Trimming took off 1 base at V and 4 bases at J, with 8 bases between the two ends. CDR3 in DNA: TGTGCCAGCAGTGAAGGAGGTGGGTACAATGAGCAGTTCTTC. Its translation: CASSEGGGYNEQFF.

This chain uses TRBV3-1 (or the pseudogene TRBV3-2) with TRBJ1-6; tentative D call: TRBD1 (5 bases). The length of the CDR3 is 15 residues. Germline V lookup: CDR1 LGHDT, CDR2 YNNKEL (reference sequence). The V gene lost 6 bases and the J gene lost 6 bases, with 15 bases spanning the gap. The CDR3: CASRQGRGGNSPLHF. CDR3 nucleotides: TGTGCCAGCAGGCAGGGAAGGGGAGGTAATTCACCCCTCCACTTT.

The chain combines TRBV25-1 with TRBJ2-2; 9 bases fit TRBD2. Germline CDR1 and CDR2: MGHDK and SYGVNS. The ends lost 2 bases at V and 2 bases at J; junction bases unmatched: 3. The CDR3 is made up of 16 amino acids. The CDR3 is CASSEGLATNTGELFF. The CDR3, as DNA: TGTGCCAGCAGTGAAGGACTAGCGACTAACACCGGGGAGCTGTTTTTT.